The entry that follows covers one T cell receptor (beta chain) sequence. This sample is drawn from a study of beta chain features in type 1 diabetes. The isolated RNA, all of it, was reverse transcribed, so expressed TCRB transcripts were what got sequenced. TCRdb's copy holds only in-frame clones and misses some; the assay was immunoSEQ multiplex PCR. The sample contains a few hundred thousand clones, approximately 13% of which appear only once. V was shortened by 4 bases and J by 7 bases, with 10 bases between the two germline ends. CDR3 length: 13 amino acids. The germline V gene has CDR1 MNHEY and CDR2 SMNVEV (reference sequence).

The rearrangement links TRBV27 to TRBJ1-4, with D possibly matching TRBD1 (5 bases). The clonotype originates from a man younger than 45 in good health. The material sequenced was naive CD4+ T cells from blood. The CDR3 DNA is TGTGCCAGCAGTTACCGGGGGGTTGAAAAACTGTTTTTT. Protein sequence: CASSYRGVEKLFF.